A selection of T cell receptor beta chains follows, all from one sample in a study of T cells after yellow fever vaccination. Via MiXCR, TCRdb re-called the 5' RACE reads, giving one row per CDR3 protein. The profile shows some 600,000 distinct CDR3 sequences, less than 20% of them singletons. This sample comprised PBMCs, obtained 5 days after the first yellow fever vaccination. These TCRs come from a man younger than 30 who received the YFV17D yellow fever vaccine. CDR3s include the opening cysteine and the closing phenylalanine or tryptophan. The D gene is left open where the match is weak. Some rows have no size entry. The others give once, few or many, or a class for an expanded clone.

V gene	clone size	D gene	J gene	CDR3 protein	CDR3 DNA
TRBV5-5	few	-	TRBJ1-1	CASSLNPLGLEWAGF	TGTGCCAGCAGCTTAAACCCGCTGGGCTTAGAGTGGGCTGGTTTT
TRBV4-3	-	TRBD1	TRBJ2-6	CASSQETGQGLGANVLTF	TGCGCCAGCAGCCAGGAGACGGGACAGGGGTTAGGGGCCAACGTCCTGACTTTC
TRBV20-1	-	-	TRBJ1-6	CSARDELDSPLHF	TGCAGTGCTAGAGACGAGCTGGATTCACCCCTCCACTTT
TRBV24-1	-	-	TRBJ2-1	CATSDGGFEQFF	TGTGCCACCAGTGACGGAGGTTTTGAGCAGTTCTTC
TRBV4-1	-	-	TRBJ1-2	CASGEGLNYGYTF	TGCGCCAGCGGGGAGGGGTTAAACTATGGCTACACCTTC
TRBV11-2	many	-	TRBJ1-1	CASSFSSIIRQSNTEAFF	TGTGCCAGCAGCTTTTCATCGATAATCAGACAGAGTAACACTGAAGCTTTCTTT
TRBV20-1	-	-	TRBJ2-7	CSSPGRAHEQYF	TGCAGTTCGCCTGGTCGAGCTCACGAGCAGTACTTC
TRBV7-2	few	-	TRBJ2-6	CASRTFSGANVLTF	TGTGCCAGCAGAACCTTCTCTGGGGCCAACGTCCTGACTTTC
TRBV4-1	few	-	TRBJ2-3	CASSLRQVVDTQYF	TGCGCCAGCAGCCTCCGACAGGTAGTGGATACGCAGTATTTT
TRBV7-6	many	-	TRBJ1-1	CASSSQAGTEAFF	TGTGCCAGCAGCTCCCAGGCGGGAACTGAAGCTTTCTTT
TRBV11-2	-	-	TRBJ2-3	CASSGRERSGTDTQYF	TGTGCCAGCAGCGGGCGCGAGAGATCTGGCACAGATACGCAGTATTTT
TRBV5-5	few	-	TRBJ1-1	CASSLAIRNTEAFF	TGTGCCAGCAGCTTGGCTATCAGGAACACTGAAGCTTTCTTT
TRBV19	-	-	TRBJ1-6	CASSASRYSPLHF	TGTGCCAGTAGTGCCTCGAGATATTCACCCCTCCACTTT
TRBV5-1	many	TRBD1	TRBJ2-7	CASAFGVAGQGSEQYF	TGCGCCAGCGCCTTTGGCGTGGCGGGACAGGGTTCCGAGCAGTACTTC
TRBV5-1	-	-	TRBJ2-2	CASSLGSGLNTGELFF	TGCGCCAGCAGCTTAGGATCAGGACTGAACACCGGGGAGCTGTTTTTT
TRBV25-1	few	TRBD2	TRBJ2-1	CASSDQTSGRRHEQFF	TGTGCCAGCAGTGACCAGACTAGCGGGCGCCGGCATGAGCAGTTCTTC
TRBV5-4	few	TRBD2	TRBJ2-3	CASRGGRTDTQYF	TGTGCCAGCCGCGGGGGTCGGACAGATACGCAGTATTTT
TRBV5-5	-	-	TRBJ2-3	CASSAPGHQIGDTQYF	TGTGCCAGCAGCGCACCGGGACACCAAATTGGGGATACGCAGTATTTT
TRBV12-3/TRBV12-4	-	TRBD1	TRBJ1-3	CASSLKTGTIYF	TGTGCCAGCAGCCTCAAGACAGGGACCATATATTTT
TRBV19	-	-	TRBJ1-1	CASKTSGRGTEAFF	TGTGCCAGTAAGACCTCAGGGAGGGGCACTGAAGCTTTCTTT
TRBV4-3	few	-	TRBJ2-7	CASSQEFTSNYEQYF	TGCGCCAGCAGCCAAGAATTTACTAGCAACTACGAGCAGTACTTC
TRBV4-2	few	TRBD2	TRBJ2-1	CASSQEELAGWAEQFF	TGTGCCAGCAGCCAAGAAGAACTAGCGGGTTGGGCTGAGCAGTTCTTC
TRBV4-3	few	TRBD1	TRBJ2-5	CASSMTGQETQYF	TGCGCCAGCAGCATGACAGGGCAAGAGACCCAGTACTTC
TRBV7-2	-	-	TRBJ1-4	CASSPSPTSEKLFF	TGTGCCAGCAGCCCGTCCCCAACGAGTGAAAAACTGTTTTTT
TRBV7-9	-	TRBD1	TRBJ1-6	CASRSDEGQGLPLHF	TGTGCCAGCAGATCCGACGAAGGACAGGGACTGCCCCTCCACTTT
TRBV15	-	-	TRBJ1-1	CATMRRGDTEAFF	TGTGCCACCATGAGGCGAGGAGACACTGAAGCTTTCTTT
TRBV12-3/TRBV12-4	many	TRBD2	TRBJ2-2	CASSLSGGNTGELFF	TGTGCCAGCAGTTTAAGCGGGGGGAACACCGGGGAGCTGTTTTTT
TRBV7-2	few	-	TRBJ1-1	CASSPQAGGYTEAFF	TGTGCCAGCAGCCCCCAAGCTGGGGGGTACACTGAAGCTTTCTTT
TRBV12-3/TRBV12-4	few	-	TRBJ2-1	CASRRLGSKWNEQFF	TGTGCCAGCAGACGACTGGGGTCTAAGTGGAATGAGCAGTTCTTC
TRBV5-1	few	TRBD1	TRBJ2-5	CASSWQGARETQYF	TGCGCCAGCAGCTGGCAGGGGGCTAGAGAGACCCAGTACTTC
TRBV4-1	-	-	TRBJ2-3	CASSQDRGAPDTQYF	TGCGCCAGCAGCCAAGATAGAGGGGCCCCTGATACGCAGTATTTT
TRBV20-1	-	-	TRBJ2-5	CSARIRETQYF	TGCAGTGCTAGAATCCGGGAGACCCAGTACTTC
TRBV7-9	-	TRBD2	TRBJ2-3	CASSFKRGGTDTQYF	TGTGCCAGCAGCTTTAAGCGGGGGGGCACAGATACGCAGTATTTT
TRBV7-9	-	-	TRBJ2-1	CASNFTRTEQFF	TGTGCCAGCAACTTTACCAGGACTGAGCAGTTCTTC
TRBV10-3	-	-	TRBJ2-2	CAIGDTYMNTGELFF	TGTGCCATCGGGGACACCTACATGAACACCGGGGAGCTGTTTTTT
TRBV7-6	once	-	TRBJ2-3	CASSLLTATDTQYF	TGTGCCAGCAGCTTGCTAACAGCCACAGATACGCAGTATTTT
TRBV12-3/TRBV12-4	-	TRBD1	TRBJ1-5	CASSVGTGGIQPQHF	TGTGCCAGCAGTGTCGGGACAGGAGGCATTCAGCCCCAGCATTTT
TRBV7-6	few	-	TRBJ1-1	CASSLALGSMNTEAFF	TGTGCCAGCAGCTTAGCGCTTGGGAGCATGAACACTGAAGCTTTCTTT
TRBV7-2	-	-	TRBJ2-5	CASTFGGSLETQYF	TGTGCCAGCACCTTCGGGGGCAGTCTGGAGACCCAGTACTTC
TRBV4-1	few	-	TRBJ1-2	CASSQEAGEGYGYTF	TGCGCCAGCAGCCAAGAAGCCGGGGAAGGCTATGGCTACACCTTC
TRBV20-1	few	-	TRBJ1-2	CSASRQVINYGYTF	TGCAGTGCTAGTCGACAGGTGATAAACTATGGCTACACCTTC
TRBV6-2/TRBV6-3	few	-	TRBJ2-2	CASSPRPHKTNTGELFF	TGTGCCAGCAGTCCACGCCCTCACAAGACGAACACCGGGGAGCTGTTTTTT
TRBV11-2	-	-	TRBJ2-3	CASSQKKIWTTDTQYF	TGTGCCAGCAGCCAAAAAAAAATATGGACCACAGATACGCAGTATTTT
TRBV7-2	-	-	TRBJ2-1	CASSFKGSFDEQFF	TGTGCCAGCAGCTTCAAAGGAAGTTTTGATGAGCAGTTCTTC
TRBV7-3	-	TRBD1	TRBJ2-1	CASSLSSTGTGNEQFF	TGTGCCAGCAGCCTTTCAAGCACCGGGACAGGGAATGAGCAGTTCTTC
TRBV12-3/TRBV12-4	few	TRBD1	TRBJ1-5	CASSPSTGSQPQHF	TGTGCCAGCAGTCCCTCGACAGGGAGTCAGCCCCAGCATTTT
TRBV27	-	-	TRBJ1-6	CASSLSVRGNSPLHF	TGTGCCAGCAGTTTATCGGTACGGGGAAATTCACCCCTCCACTTT
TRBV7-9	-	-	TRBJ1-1	CAALPLANTEAFF	TGTGCCGCCCTACCATTGGCGAACACTGAAGCTTTCTTT
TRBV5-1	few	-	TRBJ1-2	CASSYRPERGYTF	TGCGCCAGCAGCTACCGCCCTGAACGGGGCTACACCTTC
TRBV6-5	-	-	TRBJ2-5	CASSYSRLWDTRGAQYF	TGTGCCAGCAGTTACTCGAGATTATGGGACACGCGGGGAGCCCAGTACTTC
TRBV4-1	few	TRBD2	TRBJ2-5	CASSPGGGGQETQYF	TGCGCCAGCAGCCCCGGGGGGGGAGGCCAAGAGACCCAGTACTTC
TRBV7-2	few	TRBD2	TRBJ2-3	CASSSGAGGPVADTQYF	TGTGCCAGCAGCTCAGGGGCGGGGGGGCCGGTAGCAGATACGCAGTATTTT
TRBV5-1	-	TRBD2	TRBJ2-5	CASTRTSGPFGTQYF	TGCGCCAGCACCAGGACTAGCGGGCCATTTGGGACCCAGTACTTC
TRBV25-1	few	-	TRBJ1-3	CASSVRGPSGNTIYF	TGTGCCAGCAGTGTTCGGGGGCCTAGTGGAAACACCATATATTTT
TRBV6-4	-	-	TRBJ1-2	CASSDSNGVGYTF	TGTGCCAGCAGTGACTCGAACGGGGTTGGCTACACCTTC
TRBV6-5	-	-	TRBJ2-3	CASSYGLPQDTQYF	TGTGCCAGCAGTTACGGCCTGCCCCAAGATACGCAGTATTTT
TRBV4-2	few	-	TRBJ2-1	CASSQEWGVYNEQFF	TGTGCCAGCAGCCAAGAGTGGGGGGTCTACAATGAGCAGTTCTTC